This is a list of T cell receptor beta chains from one sample in a study of control samples from healthy donors and cancer patients. Measured with immunoSEQ multiplex PCR; TCRdb has only the in-frame clones, and not every one. This sample lists fewer than 250,000 clones; its ten largest clones have around 2%. The sample comprised blood. These TCRs come from a woman in her twenties or thirties in good health. Both conserved end residues are part of each CDR3. The order of the fields is V gene, J gene, D gene, CDR3 DNA, CDR3 protein. The D gene is left open where the match is weak.

>TRBV4-1|TRBJ2-7|-
TGCGCCAGCAGCCAGTTACAGGGAAGTGAGGCGAACGAGCAGTACTTC
CASSQLQGSEANEQYF
>TRBV28|TRBJ1-5|-
TGTGCCAGCAGTTTAGGGGGACCCCGCGGCAGGCCCCAGCATTTT
CASSLGGPRGRPQHF
>TRBV9|TRBJ2-1|TRBD1
TGTGCCAGCAGCCCTCGACAGGGGGCGCGTTACAATGAGCAGTTCTTC
CASSPRQGARYNEQFF
>TRBV7-8|TRBJ1-1|-
TGTGCCAGCAGCTATCCGGGACAAATAGACACTGAAGCTTTCTTT
CASSYPGQIDTEAFF
>TRBV28|TRBJ1-6|-
TGTGCCAGCAGTCCCGGACGGGGGAATTCACCCCTCCACTTT
CASSPGRGNSPLHF
>TRBV19|TRBJ1-5|-
TGTGCCAGTAGGTACTTTAGCAATCAGCCCCAGCATTTT
CASRYFSNQPQHF
>TRBV2|TRBJ1-3|-
TGTGCCAGCACGTCCGGGAACTCTGGAAACACCATATATTTT
CASTSGNSGNTIYF
>TRBV5-8|TRBJ2-1|-
TGTGCCAGCAGCTTGGTCGTTGGCACTAGTTCCTACAATGAGCAGTTCTTC
CASSLVVGTSSYNEQFF
>TRBV18|TRBJ1-5|TRBD1
TGTGCCAGCTCACCCCCTCAGGGGGGGTCCCAGCATTTT
CASSPPQGGSQHF
>TRBV12-3/TRBV12-4|TRBJ1-2|TRBD1
TGTGCCAGCAGTTCACAGGGGGCCTACGGCTACACCTTC
CASSSQGAYGYTF
>TRBV11-2|TRBJ1-1|TRBD1
TGTGCCAGCGGACAGGATAAACTGAACACTGAAGCTTTCTTT
CASGQDKLNTEAFF
>TRBV6-2/TRBV6-3|TRBJ2-1|-
TGTGCCAGCAGTCCGGGACTTGAGTACAATGAGCAGTTCTTC
CASSPGLEYNEQFF
>TRBV6-2/TRBV6-3|TRBJ1-2|TRBD1
TGTGCCAGCAGTCACGCGGGACAGCCCCTCGTCTTC
CASSHAGQPLVF
>TRBV19|TRBJ1-1|-
TGTGCCAGTAGTATAGCTATATGGGCAGGAAAGAACACTGAAGCTTTCTTT
CASSIAIWAGKNTEAFF
>TRBV14|TRBJ1-1|TRBD1
TGTGCCAGCAGCCACTGGGACAGGAACACTGAAGCTTTCTTT
CASSHWDRNTEAFF
>TRBV7-8|TRBJ1-1|-
TGTGCCAGCAGCTATGTGGAGATGAACACTGAAGCTTTCTTT
CASSYVEMNTEAFF
>TRBV28|TRBJ1-1|-
TGTGCCAGCAGTTTGCTTGGGCCCAGGAACACTGAAGCTTTCTTT
CASSLLGPRNTEAFF
>TRBV19|TRBJ1-1|-
TGTGCCAGTAGTGCCCTACAGGGGAACACTGAAGCTTTCTTT
CASSALQGNTEAFF
>TRBV27|TRBJ1-6|TRBD1
TGTGCCAGCAGCTTACAGGGGGCTGAGAATAATTCACCCCTCCACTTT
CASSLQGAENNSPLHF
>TRBV27|TRBJ2-7|TRBD1
TGTGCCAGCAGTTCCAGGGGGAACTACGAGCAGTACTTC
CASSSRGNYEQYF
>TRBV19|TRBJ1-4|-
TGTGCCAGTCGAAAACAGGGCACATACACCTTTAATGAAAAACTGTTTTTT
CASRKQGTYTFNEKLFF
>TRBV6-2/TRBV6-3|TRBJ1-6|-
TGTGCCAGCAGTTCAACACCGCGTGGGGGCTCCTATAATTCACCCCTCCACTTT
CASSSTPRGGSYNSPLHF
>TRBV29-1|TRBJ2-7|TRBD2
TGCAGCGGACTCTCGGGGGGAGCCTACGAGCAGTACTTC
CSGLSGGAYEQYF
>TRBV29-1|TRBJ2-1|TRBD2
TGCAGCGTTCTTCCCCGGCGGGGGTCCTCCTACAATGAGCAGTTCTTC
CSVLPRRGSSYNEQFF
>TRBV2|TRBJ2-3|-
TGTGCCAGCGGGGAAGGGTCTAGAATAGCGCTTGTCGCAGATACGCAGTATTTT
CASGEGSRIALVADTQYF
>TRBV5-6|TRBJ1-2|-
TGTGCCAGCAGCTTTGTGGACCCTAACTATGGCTACACCTTC
CASSFVDPNYGYTF
>TRBV7-2|TRBJ2-5|TRBD2
TGTGCCAGCAGCTTAGACTTTGGGAGGGTAGAGACCCAGTACTTC
CASSLDFGRVETQYF
>TRBV3-1/TRBV3-2|TRBJ2-7|-
TGTGCCAGCAGCCCTGGACACAGCTCCTACGAGCAGTACTTC
CASSPGHSSYEQYF
>TRBV10-3|TRBJ2-1|TRBD1
TGTGCCATCACAGGGGGAACAAACAATGAGCAGTTCTTC
CAITGGTNNEQFF
>TRBV7-9|TRBJ1-1|-
TGTGCCAGCAGCTTAGAAGTCGCGGTTGAAGCTTTCTTT
CASSLEVAVEAFF
>TRBV6-1|TRBJ2-1|-
TGTGCCAGCAGTGAACTGGGGGGCTCCTACAATGAGCAGTTCTTC
CASSELGGSYNEQFF
>TRBV5-1|TRBJ1-6|-
TGCGCCAGCAGCTCGGCCGTAAGCTCCTATAATTCACCCCTCCACTTT
CASSSAVSSYNSPLHF
>TRBV7-6|TRBJ1-4|-
TGTGCCAGCAGCCTCAGTCTGGGGTTGGGTAGTGAAAAACTGTTTTTT
CASSLSLGLGSEKLFF
>TRBV28|TRBJ2-7|-
TGTGCCAGCAGCGCAACAGGGTTAGGCGAGCAGTACTTC
CASSATGLGEQYF
>TRBV12-3/TRBV12-4|TRBJ1-1|-
TGTGCCAGCAGTTTGGTAGCCACTGAAGCTTTCTTT
CASSLVATEAFF
>TRBV6-5|TRBJ2-1|-
TGTGCCAGCAGTTACTCGGAGGCGCTCTATGAGCAGTTCTTC
CASSYSEALYEQFF
>TRBV10-1|TRBJ2-5|-
TGCGCCAGCAGTCCAGGGGTATGGCAAGAGACCCAGTACTTC
CASSPGVWQETQYF
>TRBV7-9|TRBJ2-4|-
TGTGCCAGCGAGGGGGTGAAAAACATTCAGTACTTC
CASEGVKNIQYF
>TRBV4-1|TRBJ1-2|TRBD1
TGCGCCAGCAGCCACGACACAGGGGGCTATTATGGCTACACCTTC
CASSHDTGGYYGYTF
>TRBV4-2|TRBJ2-2|TRBD2
TGTGCCAGCAGCCCGCGACTAGCGGGGGGTCGGAACACCGGGGAGCTGTTTTTT
CASSPRLAGGRNTGELFF
>TRBV9|TRBJ1-3|-
TGTGCCAGCAGCCCCCACATACCGGAGGCCGGAAACACCATATATTTT
CASSPHIPEAGNTIYF